The rows below give T cell receptor beta chains drawn from one sample of a study of T cell repertoires and leukemia-associated antigens. Antigens of these TCRs are unknown. TCRdb ran MiXCR on the 5' RACE reads and lists one entry per CDR3 protein. The sample shows about 11,000 distinct CDR3 sequences, roughly 43% of them seen only once. The sample consisted of CD3+ T cells sorted from blood and cultured. The receptors were sampled from a female donor in good health. CDR3s include the opening cysteine and the closing phenylalanine or tryptophan. Fields, in order: V gene, D gene, J gene, clone size, CDR3 protein, CDR3 DNA. The D gene is left open where the match is weak. Size tells how often a clone was seen (once, few, many) or the class of an expanded clone, and some rows leave it out.

v_gene: TRBV29-1; d_gene: TRBD1; j_gene: TRBJ2-4; abundance: NA; CDR3aa: CSVTGTGGGNIQHF; CDR3nt: TGCAGCGTTACGGGGACAGGGGGGGGAAACATTCAGCACTTC
v_gene: TRBV7-9; d_gene: TRBD2; j_gene: TRBJ2-1; abundance: NA; CDR3aa: CASSLTGTIPNEQFF; CDR3nt: TGTGCCAGCAGCTTAACCGGGACTATCCCTAATGAGCAGTTCTTC
v_gene: TRBV12-3/TRBV12-4; d_gene: NA; j_gene: TRBJ1-1; abundance: NA; CDR3aa: CASRPQGFEAFF; CDR3nt: TGTGCCAGCAGACCTCAGGGCTTTGAAGCTTTCTTT
v_gene: TRBV20-1; d_gene: NA; j_gene: TRBJ2-3; abundance: NA; CDR3aa: CSARDRGRGDTQYF; CDR3nt: TGCAGTGCTAGAGACAGGGGACGAGGAGATACGCAGTATTTT
v_gene: TRBV12-3/TRBV12-4; d_gene: NA; j_gene: TRBJ2-1; abundance: NA; CDR3aa: CASSLWGVTSEGGNEQFF; CDR3nt: TGTGCCAGCAGTTTATGGGGAGTAACTAGCGAGGGGGGGAATGAGCAGTTCTTC
v_gene: TRBV24-1; d_gene: NA; j_gene: TRBJ1-4; abundance: NA; CDR3aa: CATNEELFF; CDR3nt: TGTGCAACCAATGAAGAACTGTTTTTT
v_gene: TRBV5-1; d_gene: NA; j_gene: TRBJ1-2; abundance: NA; CDR3aa: CASSPGGYGYTF; CDR3nt: TGCGCCAGCAGCCCTGGGGGGTATGGCTACACCTTC
v_gene: TRBV5-1; d_gene: TRBD1; j_gene: TRBJ1-6; abundance: NA; CDR3aa: CTSSTGTGNSPLHF; CDR3nt: TGCACCAGCAGTACCGGGACAGGGAATTCACCCCTCCACTTT
v_gene: TRBV7-2; d_gene: TRBD2; j_gene: TRBJ2-1; abundance: NA; CDR3aa: CASSLRLAGGPVANEQFF; CDR3nt: TGTGCCAGCAGCTTAAGGCTAGCGGGAGGGCCGGTCGCCAATGAGCAGTTCTTC
v_gene: TRBV5-1; d_gene: TRBD1; j_gene: TRBJ1-4; abundance: many; CDR3aa: CASSSQGAANEKLFF; CDR3nt: TGCGCCAGCAGCTCACAGGGGGCGGCTAATGAAAAACTGTTTTTT
v_gene: TRBV7-6; d_gene: NA; j_gene: TRBJ2-5; abundance: many; CDR3aa: CASSTQGREETQYF; CDR3nt: TGTGCCAGCAGCACCCAGGGTCGGGAGGAGACCCAGTACTTC
v_gene: TRBV11-1; d_gene: NA; j_gene: TRBJ1-2; abundance: once; CDR3aa: CVNSPLYGSRDYGYTF; CDR3nt: TGTGTCAACAGCCCCCTTTACGGCAGTAGAGACTACGGCTACACCTTC
v_gene: TRBV12-3/TRBV12-4; d_gene: TRBD1; j_gene: TRBJ1-2; abundance: few; CDR3aa: CASSLSYPTLPGQGFTYGYTF; CDR3nt: TGTGCCAGCAGTTTAAGCTACCCAACCCTACCCGGACAGGGTTTTACTTATGGCTACACCTTC
v_gene: TRBV29-1; d_gene: NA; j_gene: TRBJ1-1; abundance: NA; CDR3aa: CSVLNMVGGSAFF; CDR3nt: TGCAGCGTCTTGAACATGGTCGGGGGCTCAGCTTTCTTT
v_gene: TRBV20-1; d_gene: NA; j_gene: TRBJ2-7; abundance: NA; CDR3aa: CSVVGVGSYEQYF; CDR3nt: TGCAGTGTTGTGGGAGTTGGATCCTACGAGCAGTACTTC
v_gene: TRBV4-2; d_gene: TRBD2; j_gene: TRBJ2-5; abundance: many; CDR3aa: CASSSAGGARWQETQYF; CDR3nt: TGTGCCAGCAGCTCCGCGGGGGGGGCCCGCTGGCAAGAGACCCAGTACTTC
v_gene: TRBV3-1; d_gene: TRBD2; j_gene: TRBJ2-1; abundance: NA; CDR3aa: CASSQDRAGGRNEQFF; CDR3nt: TGTGCCAGCAGCCAAGATCGGGCGGGAGGGCGTAACGAGCAGTTCTTC
v_gene: TRBV14; d_gene: TRBD1; j_gene: TRBJ1-1; abundance: NA; CDR3aa: CASSRTGGTEAFF; CDR3nt: TGTGCCAGCAGCAGGACAGGGGGGACTGAAGCTTTCTTT
v_gene: TRBV4-1; d_gene: TRBD2; j_gene: TRBJ2-3; abundance: many; CDR3aa: CASSQAWGSGSRTDTQYF; CDR3nt: TGCGCCAGCAGCCAAGCTTGGGGTAGCGGGTCCAGGACAGATACGCAGTATTTT
v_gene: TRBV6-5; d_gene: TRBD2; j_gene: TRBJ2-3; abundance: medium-sized; CDR3aa: CASSYTSGRVTQYF; CDR3nt: TGTGCCAGCAGTTACACTAGCGGGAGGGTTACGCAGTATTTT
v_gene: TRBV4-3; d_gene: NA; j_gene: TRBJ2-7; abundance: few; CDR3aa: CASSHLSGNEQYF; CDR3nt: TGCGCCAGCAGTCACCTCTCAGGGAACGAGCAGTACTTC
v_gene: TRBV5-5; d_gene: NA; j_gene: TRBJ1-1; abundance: NA; CDR3aa: CASSLAGDNTEAFF; CDR3nt: TGTGCCAGCAGCTTAGCAGGGGATAACACTGAAGCTTTCTTT
v_gene: TRBV4-1; d_gene: NA; j_gene: TRBJ2-1; abundance: many; CDR3aa: CASSQDLLETYNEQFF; CDR3nt: TGCGCCAGCAGCCAGGACCTTTTGGAAACCTACAATGAGCAGTTCTTC
v_gene: TRBV6-1; d_gene: TRBD1; j_gene: TRBJ2-2; abundance: NA; CDR3aa: CASSPWGQVNTGELFF; CDR3nt: TGTGCCAGCAGCCCCTGGGGACAGGTGAACACTGGGGAGCTGTTTTTT
v_gene: TRBV12-3/TRBV12-4; d_gene: TRBD2; j_gene: TRBJ2-3; abundance: medium-sized; CDR3aa: CASSSGLAGTDTQYF; CDR3nt: TGTGCCAGCAGCTCCGGTTTAGCGGGGACAGATACGCAGTATTTT
v_gene: TRBV7-9; d_gene: NA; j_gene: TRBJ2-5; abundance: many; CDR3aa: CASSLTGGRGETQYF; CDR3nt: TGTGCCAGCAGCTTAACCGGGGGAAGGGGAGAGACCCAGTACTTC
v_gene: TRBV20-1; d_gene: NA; j_gene: TRBJ2-7; abundance: many; CDR3aa: CSASVQEPYEQYF; CDR3nt: TGCAGTGCTAGTGTACAGGAACCATACGAGCAGTACTTC
v_gene: TRBV18; d_gene: NA; j_gene: TRBJ2-5; abundance: NA; CDR3aa: CASSQGTPTSGQYF; CDR3nt: TGTGCCAGCTCGCAAGGGACTCCCACATCGGGCCAGTACTTC
v_gene: TRBV29-1; d_gene: TRBD1; j_gene: TRBJ1-1; abundance: medium-sized; CDR3aa: CSVWGRPGQGGTEAFF; CDR3nt: TGCAGCGTTTGGGGGAGACCGGGACAGGGTGGGACTGAAGCTTTCTTT
v_gene: TRBV3-1; d_gene: NA; j_gene: TRBJ2-1; abundance: NA; CDR3aa: CASARRDFDNEQFF; CDR3nt: TGTGCCAGCGCGCGCCGGGACTTTGACAATGAGCAGTTCTTC
v_gene: TRBV10-3; d_gene: NA; j_gene: TRBJ2-3; abundance: few; CDR3aa: CAISESGGTDTQYF; CDR3nt: TGTGCCATCAGTGAGTCGGGCGGCACAGATACGCAGTATTTT
v_gene: TRBV4-2; d_gene: TRBD2; j_gene: TRBJ2-7; abundance: many; CDR3aa: CASSQALAGGSEQYF; CDR3nt: TGTGCCAGCAGCCAAGCCCTAGCGGGAGGCAGCGAGCAGTACTTC
v_gene: TRBV7-6; d_gene: NA; j_gene: TRBJ2-3; abundance: many; CDR3aa: CASSRNSPLHGTDTQYF; CDR3nt: TGTGCCAGCAGCCGCAACTCCCCACTGCATGGCACAGATACGCAGTATTTT
v_gene: TRBV30; d_gene: TRBD1; j_gene: TRBJ1-2; abundance: many; CDR3aa: CARGQGHYGYTF; CDR3nt: TGTGCCAGGGGACAGGGGCACTATGGCTACACCTTC
v_gene: TRBV10-1; d_gene: NA; j_gene: TRBJ2-3; abundance: many; CDR3aa: CASSLGGSTDTQYF; CDR3nt: TGCGCCAGCAGTTTGGGAGGATCCACAGATACGCAGTATTTT
v_gene: TRBV7-2; d_gene: NA; j_gene: TRBJ1-2; abundance: many; CDR3aa: CASSEPRETSNYGYTF; CDR3nt: TGTGCCAGCAGCGAACCTCGGGAGACCTCTAACTATGGCTACACCTTC
v_gene: TRBV5-1; d_gene: NA; j_gene: TRBJ2-1; abundance: NA; CDR3aa: CASKSGNEQFF; CDR3nt: TGCGCCAGCAAAAGCGGGAATGAGCAGTTCTTC
v_gene: TRBV29-1; d_gene: TRBD2; j_gene: TRBJ2-7; abundance: NA; CDR3aa: CSVGLTSGAGEQYF; CDR3nt: TGCAGCGTTGGTCTCACTAGCGGGGCTGGCGAGCAGTACTTC
v_gene: TRBV10-3; d_gene: TRBD1; j_gene: TRBJ2-7; abundance: NA; CDR3aa: CAIGKRQGNYEQYF; CDR3nt: TGTGCCATCGGTAAGAGACAGGGAAACTACGAGCAGTACTTC
v_gene: TRBV7-9; d_gene: NA; j_gene: TRBJ1-2; abundance: NA; CDR3aa: CASSLGQRCYGYTF; CDR3nt: TGTGCCAGTAGCTTAGGGCAGCGATGCTATGGCTACACCTTC